This T cell receptor beta chain derives from a study of patients and donors after allogeneic stem cell transplantation. V dropped 6 bases and J dropped 1; count of bases not matched to a gene: 11. CDR3 size: 16 residues. In germline, CDR1 is DFQATT, CDR2 SNEGSKA (reference sequence). TCRdb recomputed calls from the RT-PCR reads with MiXCR, one row per CDR3 protein. Found here are around 150,000 distinct CDR3 sequences, about 32% of them singletons; the top ten hold about 3%. The chain has TRBV20-1 and TRBJ1-5; the match to TRBD1 covers 8 bases. The sequencing sample was made of blood, either unsorted or a sorted T cell fraction (not recorded which). This TCR derives from a human donor who was either an allogeneic HSCT recipient or a stem cell or donor lymphocyte infusion donor (not recorded which). It is not recorded whose cells these are; they may come from a transplant donor. This CDR3 is CSALLQGGLSNQPQHF. The DNA for the CDR3 is TGCAGTGCATTGTTACAGGGGGGTTTAAGCAATCAGCCCCAGCATTTT.